Listed below are T cell receptor beta chains from one sample, sequenced in a study of CD8 T cells in ankylosing spondylitis. TCRdb reanalysed the 5' RACE reads using MiXCR and keeps one entry per CDR3 protein. The table lists about 210,000 distinct CDR3 sequences, under 8.5% of them singletons. The source material was blood, either unsorted or a sorted T cell fraction (not recorded which). These receptors all come from a female donor with ankylosing spondylitis or in good health (not recorded which). CDR3s include the opening cysteine and the closing phenylalanine or tryptophan. D genes are given only for firm matches. For some rows the clone size is stated as once, few or many, or as a class when expanded; others skip it.

size	J	V	D	DNA	CDR3
.	TRBJ2-3	TRBV5-5	TRBD2	TGTGCCAACAGCTTGGTAGCGGGAGGAATAGATACGCAGTATTTT	CANSLVAGGIDTQYF
many	TRBJ2-2	TRBV5-1	.	TGCGCCAGCAGCTTGTGGCAGCACACCGGGGAGCTGTTTTTT	CASSLWQHTGELFF
many	TRBJ2-3	TRBV28	.	TGTGCCAGCAGTTTATTGGTCGCTCTAGAGATAGATACGCAGTATTTT	CASSLLVALEIDTQYF
many	TRBJ1-3	TRBV4-3	.	TGCGCCAGCAGCCAAGATGGCGGGGTCGCAGTCGGAAACACCATATATTTT	CASSQDGGVAVGNTIYF
.	TRBJ2-2	TRBV5-1	.	TGCGCCAGCAGCTCCGCCAGCGGGCTCGCGAACACCGGGGAGCTGTTTTTT	CASSSASGLANTGELFF
few	TRBJ2-7	TRBV19	.	TGTGCCAGTAGTAACATCGGGGCCCACTACGAGCAGTACTTC	CASSNIGAHYEQYF
few	TRBJ2-3	TRBV29-1	TRBD2	TGCAGCGTTGAGGGACTAGCGGGCCCGACAGATACGCAGTATTTT	CSVEGLAGPTDTQYF
.	TRBJ2-4	TRBV5-5	.	TGTGCCAGCAGCTTGGAGGGCAGCAAAAACATTCAGTACTTC	CASSLEGSKNIQYF
many	TRBJ2-1	TRBV5-1	TRBD2	TGCGCCAGCAGCTTGGATAGCGGGAGTTTCTACAATGAGCAGTTCTTC	CASSLDSGSFYNEQFF
many	TRBJ1-1	TRBV24-1	.	TGTGCCACCAGTGATTCTGTTAACACTGAAGCTTTCTTT	CATSDSVNTEAFF
many	TRBJ2-1	TRBV11-2	.	TGTGCCAGCAGGGAGGGACAGTCCTACAATGAGCAGTTCTTC	CASREGQSYNEQFF
many	TRBJ2-5	TRBV20-1	.	TGCAGTGCATACAGGGACACCCGCCAAGAGACCCAGTACTTC	CSAYRDTRQETQYF
many	TRBJ1-5	TRBV19	TRBD1	TGTGCCAGTAGTGATACAGGGGATTTGAGCAATCAGCCCCAGCATTTT	CASSDTGDLSNQPQHF
.	TRBJ1-4	TRBV27	TRBD1	TGTGCCAGCACCCCCCGACAGGGGGCAAAGGAAAAACTGTTTTTT	CASTPRQGAKEKLFF
many	TRBJ1-2	TRBV6-1	.	TGTGCCAGCCCCGAGGGGGACTATGGCTACACCTTC	CASPEGDYGYTF
.	TRBJ2-5	TRBV5-1	.	TGCGCCAGCAGCTTGTCAGGGGCTCAAGAGACCCAGTACTTC	CASSLSGAQETQYF
many	TRBJ1-5	TRBV15	.	TGTGCCACCAGCTCACGTGGAAGCAATCAGCCCCAGCATTTT	CATSSRGSNQPQHF
many	TRBJ2-1	TRBV24-1	TRBD2	TGTGCCACCAGTGATGGACTAGCCCATGAGCAGTTCTTC	CATSDGLAHEQFF
few	TRBJ2-7	TRBV29-1	TRBD1	TGCAGCGTTGAAACAGGGGGCCCGTACGAGCAGTACTTC	CSVETGGPYEQYF
many	TRBJ2-5	TRBV29-1	.	TGCAGCTCAGGTGACAGACAAGAGACCCAGTACTTC	CSSGDRQETQYF
many	TRBJ2-7	TRBV15	.	TGTGCCACCAGCAGAGATAGGAGTGAGCAGTACTTC	CATSRDRSEQYF
many	TRBJ2-4	TRBV5-1	TRBD1	TGCGCCAGCAGCTTTGGACAGGGGAGCGACATTCAGTACTTC	CASSFGQGSDIQYF